The 29 T cell receptor beta chains in this list originate from one sample, sequenced in a study of blood T cells in healthy people across ages. Combining a sample-barcoded 5' primer with a J-beta primer mix, a second PCR ran for 7 to 11 cycles. MiXCR, run by TCRdb on the 5' RACE reads, gives a single entry per CDR3 protein. The profile shows 650,000 to 1,000,000 distinct CDR3 sequences, about half of them singletons. Sequencing was done on a sample of blood. The origin of the receptors is a man aged 80 or over in good health.

The V and J genes are TRBV27 and TRBJ2-3; unclear D gene. There are 14 residues in the CDR3. Trimming took 8 bases from V and 2 from J, leaving 14 bases between them. Germline V gives CDR1 MNHEY, CDR2 SMNVEV (reference sequence). CDR3 region: CASSPRPFTDTQYF. CDR3 nucleotide sequence: TGTGCCAGCTCCCCAAGGCCGTTCACAGATACGCAGTATTTT.

In this sample, this clonotype turned up many times. The V call is TRBV4-2, the J call TRBJ2-1; no reliable D call. V gave up 3 bases and J gave up 5 bases, with 2 bases separating them. The V gene's germline CDR1 is LGHNA and CDR2 YNFKEQ. This CDR3 region has 11 residues. The CDR3 is CASSQNNEQFF. For the CDR3, the DNA is TGTGCCAGCAGCCAGAACAATGAGCAGTTCTTC.

The chain recombines TRBV5-5 with TRBJ2-1; D possibly corresponds to TRBD2 (5 bases). V lost 0 bases to trimming and J lost 3 bases, with 7 bases between them. Germline V gene lookup returns CDR1 SGHKS and CDR2 YYEKEE (reference sequence). The length of the CDR3 is 14 residues. In DNA, the CDR3 is TGTGCCAGCAGCTTGGATGACTACTACAATGAGCAGTTCTTC. Its protein is CASSLDDYYNEQFF.

This clonotype appeared a few times. J is TRBJ2-3 and V is TRBV14, with unresolved D. Trimming stripped 4 bases from V and 3 bases from J, with 11 bases between. The CDR3 consists of 14 residues. In germline, CDR1 is SGHDN, CDR2 FVKESK. The CDR3 nucleotides are TGTGCCAGCAGCCGCCTTTTGGGGACAGATACGCAGTATTTT. Translation: CASSRLLGTDTQYF.

The V call is TRBV20-1, the J call TRBJ1-2; the match to TRBD1 covers 9 bases. This CDR3 has 15 residues. Per the germline V gene, CDR1 is DFQATT and CDR2 is SNEGSKA (reference sequence). Trimming took 5 bases from V and 6 from J; bases not matched to a gene: 13. In DNA, the CDR3 is TGCAGTGCTCTTCGGACAGGGGCCTATACAAATGGCTACACCTTC. Its translation is CSALRTGAYTNGYTF.

This chain uses TRBV6-2 or TRBV6-3 with TRBJ2-2; 8 nucleotides align to TRBD2. This CDR3 spans 16 amino acids. CDR1 is MNHEY and CDR2 is SVGEGT in the germline V gene. V trimming: 2 bases; J trimming: 4 bases; junction bases outside the gene matches: 6. The CDR3 nucleotides are TGTGCCAGCAGTTACCCGGGGGGGATTTTCACCGGGGAGCTGTTTTTT. Protein product: CASSYPGGIFTGELFF.

This clonotype was picked up many times. The V and J genes are TRBV7-9 and TRBJ2-1, with TRBD1 identical over 10 bases. Trimming cost V 2 bases and J 6 bases; bases outside gene matches: 7. The CDR3 contains 16 residues. Germline V gene data show CDR1 as SEHNR and CDR2 as FQNEAQ (reference sequence). The CDR3 sequence: CASSLNLGTGVNEQFF. The DNA for the CDR3 is TGTGCCAGCAGCTTAAACCTAGGGACAGGGGTCAATGAGCAGTTCTTC.

The chain combines TRBV7-2 with TRBJ2-1, with TRBD2 matching 11 bases. Germline-derived CDR1 and CDR2 are SGHTA and FQGNSA. The CDR3 consists of 15 residues. Losses at the gene ends were 5 bases for V and 4 bases for J; bases not matched to a gene: 4. For the CDR3, the DNA is TGTGCCAGCAGCAGACTAGCGGGACCTTACAATGAGCAGTTCTTC. This translates into CASSRLAGPYNEQFF. The entire variable domain, with the rest obtained from reference TRBV7-2 and TRBJ2-1, is as follows: GAGVSQSPSNKVTEKGKDVELRCDPISGHTALYWYRQSLGQGLEFLIYFQGNSAPDKSGLPSDRFSAERTGGSVSTLTIQRTQQEDSAVYLCASSRLAGPYNEQFFGPGTRLTVL.

The rearrangement uses TRBV4-2 and TRBJ2-4; possibly TRBD2 for D (5 bases). The CDR3 covers 13 residues. The germline V gene encodes CDR1 LGHNA and CDR2 YNFKEQ. Trimming removed 6 bases from V and 3 bases from J, with 9 bases in between. DNA of the CDR3: TGTGCCAGCAGTCTCACTAGCAAAAACATTCAGTACTTC. The encoded protein is CASSLTSKNIQYF.

This rearrangement joins TRBV6-1 to TRBJ1-4; possibly TRBD1 for D (6 bases). From germline, CDR1 is MNHNS and CDR2 SASEGT. CDR3 size: 15 residues. The ends were cut back, 2 bases at V and 5 bases at J, with 12 bases in the middle. CDR3 sequence reads: CASSEMGGRNEKLFF. The CDR3 bases are TGTGCCAGCAGTGAAATGGGGGGCAGAAATGAAAAACTGTTTTTT.

This clonotype showed up just a few times. This chain connects TRBV4-1 to TRBJ2-5; D remains unclear. The CDR3 loop spans 14 amino acids. Trimming stripped 1 base from V and 7 bases from J, with 13 bases between. Germline assignment: CDR1 MGHRA and CDR2 YSYEKL. The CDR3 DNA reads as TGCGCCAGCAGCCAAGTAGACATCCCGGGGACCCAGTACTTC. Its translation is CASSQVDIPGTQYF.

The rearrangement joins TRBV20-1 to TRBJ2-1; 11 bases match TRBD2. CDR1 and CDR2 (germline): DFQATT, SNEGSKA (reference sequence). The CDR3 contains 16 residues. The V gene end was trimmed by 0 bases and the J gene end by 7 bases; junction bases not matched to a gene: 8. The CDR3: CSARDETSGNLNEQFF. Written as DNA, the CDR3 is TGCAGTGCTAGAGATGAGACTAGCGGGAACCTTAATGAGCAGTTCTTC.

The chain has TRBV4-1 and TRBJ2-5; tentatively, D is TRBD1 (6 bases). This CDR3 is built from 13 residues. Germline-derived CDR1 and CDR2 are MGHRA and YSYEKL. Trimming pared 2 bases from V and 11 bases from J, leaving 15 bases between. The CDR3 DNA sequence: TGCGCCAGCAGCCAAATACAGGGTTACGGGCAGTACTTC. Translation gives CASSQIQGYGQYF.

This clonotype has more than one count but fewer than ten. This chain uses TRBV12-3 or TRBV12-4 with TRBJ2-7; TRBD1 might be the D (7 bases). Trimming removed 6 bases from V and 3 bases from J, with 15 bases in between. The CDR3 has 14 residues. This chain's CDR3 is CASSPTGTLYEQYF. The DNA of the CDR3 is TGTGCCAGCAGCCCGACAGGGACTCTCTACGAGCAGTACTTC.

This clonotype occurred once. CDR3 sequence reads: CASSVDGTQFYEQYF. CDR3 nucleotides: TGTGCCAGCAGCGTCGACGGGACACAATTCTACGAGCAGTACTTC. The genes are TRBV7-2 and TRBJ2-7, with a weak D call TRBD1 (6 bases). V shed 5 bases and J shed 3 bases, with 17 bases lying between them. The CDR3 loop spans 15 amino acids. CDR1 is SGHTA and CDR2 is FQGNSA in the germline V gene. Looking up the rest from reference TRBV7-2 and TRBJ2-7 gives the full variable domain: GAGVSQSPSNKVTEKGKDVELRCDPISGHTALYWYRQSLGQGLEFLIYFQGNSAPDKSGLPSDRFSAERTGGSVSTLTIQRTQQEDSAVYLCASSVDGTQFYEQYFGPGTRLTVT.

In its sample, this clonotype was seen a few times. The V gene is TRBV7-2, the J gene TRBJ2-5; D is ambiguous. Looked up from germline, CDR1 is SGHTA and CDR2 is FQGNSA. CDR3 length equals 13 residues. With 2 bases removed from V and 6 bases from J, the gap between germline ends came to 10 bases. The CDR3 coding sequence is TGTGCCAGCAGCTTACCCACGTCCAAGACCCAGTACTTC. Its protein is CASSLPTSKTQYF.

CDR3 sequence: CASSVEIRPYNEQFF. The CDR3, as DNA: TGTGCCAGCAGCGTAGAGATTCGTCCCTACAATGAGCAGTTCTTC. The rearrangement uses TRBV9 and TRBJ2-1, with D uncertain. The CDR3 length is 15 residues. The V gene's germline CDR1 is SGDLS and CDR2 YYNGEE. V was clipped by 0 bases and J by 2 bases, with 9 bases between them.

The table lists this clonotype with a few counts. This rearrangement joins TRBV30 to TRBJ2-1, with a tentative D call TRBD2 (6 bases). V lost 0 bases, J lost 10 bases, and 16 bases lay in between. The CDR3 extends over 14 amino acids. Germline V lookup: CDR1 GTSNPN, CDR2 SVGIG (reference sequence). In DNA, the CDR3 is TGTGCCTGGAGTGTACATGCGGGGATCGGCGAGCAGTTCTTC. Protein: CAWSVHAGIGEQFF.

Comment on this clonotype: At one of its ends the junction is not consistent with the germline gene, which may arise from a read error. This rearrangement joins TRBV7-3 to TRBJ1-6; D unclear. The germline V gene encodes CDR1 SGHTA and CDR2 FQGTGA. There are 14 residues in the CDR3. The CDR3 DNA reads TGTGCCAGCAGCACGGACTCCTATAGTTCACCCCTCCACTTT. Translated: CASSTDSYSSPLHF.

Details on this clonotype: The junction departs from germline at one end; a sequencing error may be responsible. V usage is TRBV10-3 and J usage is TRBJ2-5, with 7 bases identical to TRBD2. The CDR3 has 16 residues. From germline, CDR1 is ENHRY and CDR2 SYGVKD. CDR3 protein: CATSSAGVGNQETQYF. The CDR3, as DNA: TGTGCCACCAGTAGTGCGGGAGTAGGAAACCAAGAGACCCAGTACTTC.

The genes are TRBV11-2 and TRBJ1-3; D not certain. V lost 5 bases to trimming and J lost 0 bases, with 11 bases between them. The CDR3 covers 15 residues. Germline V lookup: CDR1 SGHAT, CDR2 FQNNGV. The CDR3 region has the DNA TGTGCCAGCAGCCCCGCGGGTTTCTCTGGAAACACCATATATTTT. Translated: CASSPAGFSGNTIYF.

This clonotype was detected a few times. This could be a read error, since a much larger clone is one nucleotide away. The rearrangement links TRBV20-1 to TRBJ2-1; TRBD1 agrees at 7 bases. In germline, CDR1 is DFQATT, CDR2 SNEGSKA (reference sequence). After removal of 5 bases from V and 13 bases from J, the junction contained 17 bases not matched to a gene. This CDR3 is built from 14 residues. The CDR3 loop reads CSAQRPGGSETQFF. CDR3 sequence (DNA): TGCAGTGCTCAGAGGCCAGGGGGTTCTGAGACCCAGTTCTTC.

CDR3 nucleotide sequence: TGTGCCAGCAGTTTTGGGGGACAGGGGAGCGAAAAACTGTTTTTT. It translates to CASSFGGQGSEKLFF. The chain carries TRBV12-3 or TRBV12-4 and TRBJ1-4; 10 bases line up with TRBD1. V lost 3 bases, J lost 8 bases, and 6 bases stayed unmatched. This CDR3 spans 15 amino acids.

The chain combines TRBV18 with TRBJ2-5, with 9 bases fitting TRBD1. The CDR3 is 17 residues long. Losses at the gene ends were 5 bases for V and 5 bases for J; bases not matched to a gene: 15. Germline V gives CDR1 KGHSH, CDR2 LQKENI. This CDR3 reads CASSAALDRGEGETQYF. CDR3 coding DNA: TGTGCCAGCTCAGCGGCCTTGGACAGGGGAGAAGGGGAGACCCAGTACTTC.

V usage is TRBV24-1 and J usage is TRBJ2-1, with D uncertain. The CDR3 is 16 residues long. Germline V lookup: CDR1 KGHDR, CDR2 SFDVKD. V was clipped by 3 bases and J by 0 bases, with 11 bases between them. The DNA of the CDR3 is TGTGCCACCAGTGATAGCCTGCATAGCTCCTACAATGAGCAGTTCTTC. Residues: CATSDSLHSSYNEQFF.

This CDR3 reads CASSQDRGSLAKNIQYF. DNA for the CDR3: TGTGCCAGCAGCCAAGATCGTGGCAGCCTAGCCAAAAACATTCAGTACTTC. The chain is built from TRBV4-2 and TRBJ2-4, with D uncertain. CDR3 length: 17 amino acids. V lost 0 bases, J lost 0 bases, and 12 bases lay in between. The germline CDR1 and CDR2 sequences are LGHNA and YNFKEQ.

The rearrangement links TRBV4-2 to TRBJ2-1, with a possible D match to TRBD2 (6 bases). Judging by the DNA end, TRBJ2-7 fits better; the J call may be wrong. In germline, CDR1 is LGHNA, CDR2 YNFKEQ. The length of the CDR3 is 15 residues. The DNA for the CDR3 is TGTGCCAGCAAAATAGCGGATTACTCCTACAATGAGCAGTACTTC. It translates to CASKIADYSYNEQYF.

This clonotype occurred a few times. The chain recombines TRBV9 with TRBJ1-4; the D gene is possibly TRBD1 (6 bases). V lost 4 bases and J 12 bases, leaving 25 bases between the germline ends. The germline CDR1 and CDR2 sequences are SGDLS and YYNGEE. This CDR3 comprises 16 residues. The CDR3 bases are TGTGCCAGCAGCCGACAGACCCTAATGAAGGCAGGGGAACTGTTTTTT. It is translated as CASSRQTLMKAGELFF.

This clonotype was detected a few times. The junction shows a germline mismatch at one end, possibly a read error. The chain's CDR3 is CSVESPTYEQYF. The CDR3 nucleotides are TGCAGTGTTGAGTCCCCAACTTACGAGCAGTACTTC. The chain is built from TRBV29-1 and TRBJ2-7; D gene unclear. The CDR3 runs to 12 residues. CDR1 is SQVTM and CDR2 is ANQGSEA in the germline V gene.